The source of this T cell receptor beta chain is a study of blood T cell repertoires in COVID-19. Data came from immunoSEQ multiplex PCR; TCRdb stores just in-frame clones and leaves some out. Seen here are 40,000 or so clones, about four fifths observed once, and the top ten hold more than 8.5%. Deletions cut 0 bases from V and 5 bases from J, with 12 bases between. The CDR3 loop spans 15 amino acids. CDR1 SGHRS and CDR2 YFSETQ come from the germline V gene. The gene calls are TRBV5-1 and TRBJ2-1; D may be TRBD2 (5 bases). This sequence originates from a man in his sixties in a cohort sampled during active COVID-19. The sequenced sample was peripheral blood. CDR3: CASSLAITGNNEQFF. CDR3 nucleotide sequence: TGCGCCAGCAGCTTGGCCATTACGGGAAACAATGAGCAGTTCTTC.